This T cell receptor beta chain is drawn from a study of T cells after yellow fever vaccination. Broader study findings: Clones from primary vaccination mostly reappeared after the booster (around 97% CD4, approximately 91% CD8). Clonotypes found in both CD4 and CD8 compartments made up a small share.

This CDR3 contains 14 residues. Between the trimmed V and J ends, which lost 7 bases and 5 bases, there was a span of 16 bases. 5'RACE template switching added a universal primer site and UMIs to TCR cDNA. TCRdb re-called the 5' RACE reads through MiXCR, storing one row per CDR3 protein. The sample yields under 600,000 distinct CDR3 sequences, around a fifth seen once. Points on this clonotype: The antigen is unknown.

The sequencing here drew on PBMCs, taken more than 20 days after the first yellow fever vaccination. The chain combines TRBV12-3 or TRBV12-4 with TRBJ2-3; D is uncertain. This receptor was obtained from a young man who received the YFV17D yellow fever vaccine. CDR3 amino acids: CASTISVGRDTQYF. In nucleotides, the CDR3 is TGTGCCAGCACCATTTCAGTGGGTCGAGATACGCAGTATTTT.